The rows below give T cell receptor beta chains drawn from one sample of a study of beta chain features in type 1 diabetes. The protocol was immunoSEQ multiplex PCR, while the TCRdb copy is restricted to in-frame clones and leaves out a portion. The table lists roughly 170,000 clones, roughly an eighth of them singletons. The sample taken for sequencing was central memory CD4+ T cells from blood. These TCRs come from a woman aged 18-29 years in good health. CDR3s leave out the opening cysteine and the closing phenylalanine or tryptophan. The order of the fields is V gene, CDR3 protein.

TRBV5-6 ASSGTGGGYGYT
TRBV29-1 SVETSGFVGTGELF
TRBV6-1 ASSPFFSGANVLT
TRBV18 ASSPRASGFNEQF
TRBV6-6 ASSLPRVEQY
TRBV19 ASSLRGQGTLAEQF
TRBV30 AWSTGRGTEAF
TRBV29-1 SVRRGPETQY
TRBV27 ASSSTGSGANVLT
TRBV6-6 ASSSPDGRQPQH
TRBV27 ASRPRGPYEQY
TRBV28 ASSPYLAGVLTDTQY
TRBV19 ASGRDFYEQY
TRBV5-1 ASSPTSGIGEQY
TRBV6-6 ASLKRDNSYEQY
TRBV5-1 ASSLASGPNTGELF